This entry lists 20 T cell receptor beta chains sequenced from one sample in a study of human T cells and chemical hapten exposure listed by TCRdb under 2021. This specimen's time point label, interpreted: pre-sensitization, week 0. This specimen's treatment or condition label, interpreted: therapeutic diphenylcyclopropenone sensitization with weekly scalp DPC. The library came from RACE. For sequencing, a NextSeq 500 was employed. Starting from the raw public reads, TCRdb applied fastp trimming at Q25, assembled clones with MiXCR and retained in-frame beta chains. Duplicate CDR3 protein sequences are folded into a single record with the most common DNA and genes. Present in this sample are 350,000 to 400,000 distinct CDR3 sequences, approximately 5.1% of which were seen just once. The ten largest clones capture approximately 2.8% of the sample. Sequencing was performed on whole blood, taken in connection with sensitization to the hapten diphenylcyclopropenone (DPC). These receptor sequences come from a woman aged 50 to 60 with alopecia areata. Some clones in this sample may be carry-over from other donors' samples.

V and J are TRBV5-5 and TRBJ1-1; unclear D gene. This CDR3 has 10 amino acids. Germline values: CDR1 SGHKS, CDR2 YYEKEE (reference sequence). V shed 4 bases and J shed 11 bases, with 9 bases lying between them. CDR3 DNA: TGTGCCAGCAGCCCCGACAAGGCTTTCTTT. It translates to CASSPDKAFF.

This chain joins TRBV3-1 and TRBJ2-6; D is uncertain. The CDR3 length is 16 residues. CDR1 is LGHDT and CDR2 is YNNKEL in the germline V gene (reference sequence). Trimming pared 1 base from V and 2 bases from J, leaving 9 bases between. The CDR3 sequence is CASSQVRGTGANVLTF. The CDR3 DNA sequence: TGTGCCAGCAGCCAAGTCCGCGGCACTGGGGCCAACGTCCTGACTTTC.

The V call is TRBV4-3, the J call TRBJ2-2; TRBD1 aligns across 10 bases. The ends lost 1 base at V and 5 bases at J; junction bases unmatched: 4. CDR1 is LGHNA and CDR2 is YSLEER in the germline V gene. The CDR3 spans 16 residues. The CDR3 DNA is TGCGCCAGCAGCCAAGTGGGACAGGGGAGGACCGGGGAGCTGTTTTTT. This translates into CASSQVGQGRTGELFF.

This clonotype was counted ten times or more. The V gene is TRBV29-1, the J gene TRBJ1-3, with 9 bases lining up with TRBD1. With V trimmed by 7 bases and J by 2 bases, 3 bases remained unmatched. The CDR3 sequence is 13 residues long. Germline loops: CDR1 SQVTM, CDR2 ANQGSEA. The CDR3 DNA sequence: TGCAGCGGGGGGACAGGGACTGGAAACACCATATATTTT. Translation: CSGGTGTGNTIYF.

The table lists this clonotype with a few counts. The rearrangement joins TRBV7-7 to TRBJ2-5; D is unclear. The germline gives CDR1 SSHAT, CDR2 FNYEAQ (reference sequence). This CDR3 is 15 amino acids long. Trimming left V 2 bases short and J 5 bases short, with 15 bases between. CDR3 bases: TGTGCCAGCAGCTTATCCGCAGGTCGATCGGAGACCCAGTACTTC. This translates into CASSLSAGRSETQYF.

The V call is TRBV3-1, the J call TRBJ2-2, with TRBD2 identical over 13 bases. The CDR3 extends over 16 amino acids. The germline V gene encodes CDR1 LGHDT and CDR2 YNNKEL (reference sequence). V lost 4 bases, J lost 6 bases, and 5 bases stayed unmatched. The CDR3 here is CASSPTSGGAPGELFF. The CDR3 DNA reads as TGTGCCAGCAGCCCCACTAGCGGGGGGGCCCCCGGGGAGCTGTTTTTT.

CDR3 sequence (DNA): TGTGCCAGCTCACCGAGGTCACCACTTAACTATGGCTACACCTTC. Residues: CASSPRSPLNYGYTF. This rearrangement joins TRBV18 to TRBJ1-2; no clear D gene. In germline, CDR1 is KGHSH, CDR2 LQKENI. Trimming stripped 3 bases from V and 1 base from J, with 12 bases between. The CDR3 runs to 15 residues.

This clonotype appeared many times. The chain has TRBV20-1 and TRBJ2-7, with 8 bases matching TRBD2. The CDR3 extends over 15 amino acids. The germline CDR1 and CDR2 sequences are DFQATT and SNEGSKA (reference sequence). This chain's CDR3 is CSAYPPGRASYEQYF. CDR3 nucleotide sequence: TGCAGCGCGTATCCACCCGGGAGGGCGTCCTACGAGCAGTACTTC.

This clonotype has more than one count but fewer than ten. CDR3 protein: CASSPRTSGSGQETQYF. In nucleotides, the CDR3 is TGTGCCAGCAGCCCCCGGACTAGCGGGAGTGGACAAGAGACCCAGTACTTC. The V gene is TRBV7-8, the J gene TRBJ2-5, with 13 bases fitting TRBD2. CDR1 SGHVS and CDR2 FQNEAQ come from the germline V gene. V shed 5 bases and J 2 bases; nucleotides not matched to a gene: 8. This CDR3 spans 17 amino acids.

This clonotype was seen at least ten times. The chain carries TRBV20-1 and TRBJ2-7, with 10 bases aligning to TRBD2. Trimming at V came to 6 bases and at J to 9 bases, leaving 8 bases not matched to a gene. This CDR3 has 12 residues. CDR1 and CDR2 (germline): DFQATT, SNEGSKA (reference sequence). CDR3 protein: CSAAGLAEVQYF. The DNA of the CDR3 is TGCAGTGCAGCAGGACTAGCGGAAGTGCAGTACTTC.

The table lists this clonotype with many counts. The chain carries TRBV9 and TRBJ2-7; possible D gene TRBD1, 5 bases. The germline V gene has CDR1 SGDLS and CDR2 YYNGEE. Trimming stripped 0 bases from V and 3 bases from J, with 10 bases between. The CDR3 length is 14 residues. CDR3 loop: CASSVARDSYEQYF. CDR3 sequence (DNA): TGTGCCAGCAGCGTAGCCCGAGACAGCTACGAGCAGTACTTC.

Ten or more counts support this clonotype. The gene calls are TRBV9 and TRBJ1-1, with D hard to call. This CDR3 is 15 amino acids long. The germline V gene encodes CDR1 SGDLS and CDR2 YYNGEE. V lost 3 bases, J lost 4 bases, and 16 bases lay in between. CDR3 sequence: CASSGYPEGSTEAFF. CDR3 nucleotide sequence: TGTGCCAGCAGCGGATACCCAGAAGGATCCACTGAAGCTTTCTTT.

This clonotype was counted at least ten times. The chain recombines TRBV6-1 with TRBJ1-5; D is unclear. The V end was cut by 2 bases, the J end by 0 bases, with 5 bases between. CDR1 is MNHNS, CDR2 SASEGT, per germline. The CDR3 is 14 amino acids. CDR3 nucleotide sequence: TGTGCCAGCAGTGAACCAGGTAGCAATCAGCCCCAGCATTTT. This translates into CASSEPGSNQPQHF.

This clonotype has a handful of counts. The chain has TRBV2 and TRBJ2-2; 8 bases map to TRBD2. V shed 1 base and J 6 bases; nucleotides not matched to a gene: 7. Looked up from germline, CDR1 is SNHLY and CDR2 is FYNNEI. The length of the CDR3 is 16 residues. CDR3 protein: CASSEVAGSVPGELFF. The CDR3 DNA reads as TGTGCCAGCAGTGAAGTAGCGGGGTCGGTCCCCGGGGAGCTGTTTTTT.

Turning to this clonotype: A read error may be the cause here, since a much bigger clone is one base away. This rearrangement joins TRBV6-5 to TRBJ2-1; unclear D gene. Trimming stripped 4 bases from V and 2 bases from J, with 6 bases between. Germline-derived CDR1 and CDR2 are MNHEY and SVGAGI. CDR3 length: 13 amino acids. CDR3 region: CASSFRPYNEQFF. The CDR3 coding sequence is TGTGCCAGCAGTTTCCGCCCCTACAATGAGCAGTTCTTC.

The V call is TRBV9, the J call TRBJ2-7, with TRBD2 matching over 7 bases. CDR3 length: 16 amino acids. Germline V gene data show CDR1 as SGDLS and CDR2 as YYNGEE. Germline trimming cut 3 bases from V and 1 base from J; bases unmatched to any gene: 10. The CDR3 DNA is TGTGCCAGCAGCGCCGGGGAGGGCCCTACTTCCTACGAGCAGTACTTC. Amino acids: CASSAGEGPTSYEQYF.

The gene calls are TRBV27 and TRBJ1-5; 7 bases are a match to TRBD1. The V gene end was trimmed by 4 bases and the J gene end by 12 bases; junction bases not matched to a gene: 9. The germline V gene encodes CDR1 MNHEY and CDR2 SMNVEV (reference sequence). The CDR3 consists of 13 residues. The CDR3 DNA sequence: TGTGCCAGCAGTTACAGAGGGGGCCCAAGCCAGCATTTT. The encoded protein is CASSYRGGPSQHF.

At least ten counts were recorded for this clonotype. The J gene is TRBJ2-7, the V gene TRBV9, with D perhaps assigned TRBD1 or TRBD2 (6 bases each). The CDR3 contains 12 residues. The germline CDR1 and CDR2 sequences are SGDLS and YYNGEE. V was cut by 2 bases and J by 7 bases, with 10 bases left in between. CDR3 protein: CASSVEGGEQYF. CDR3 nucleotide sequence: TGTGCCAGCAGCGTGGAGGGGGGTGAGCAGTACTTC.

This clonotype came up a few times. The J gene is TRBJ1-6, the V gene TRBV12-3 or TRBV12-4; 9 bases map to TRBD1. The CDR3 has 14 amino acids. V was pared by 6 bases and J by 8 bases, with 5 bases of the junction left unmatched. This CDR3 is CASSRGQGYSPLHF. DNA of the CDR3: TGTGCCAGCAGCCGCGGACAGGGGTATTCACCCCTCCACTTT.

In its sample, this clonotype was seen many times. The chain couples TRBV29-1 to TRBJ1-2; D not certain. The CDR3 covers 13 residues. Germline V gives CDR1 SQVTM, CDR2 ANQGSEA. Trimming left V 4 bases short and J 5 bases short, with 14 bases between. CDR3 DNA sequence: TGCAGCGTTGTAATACCGCTCGGGTATGGCTACACCTTC. Protein product: CSVVIPLGYGYTF. The full variable domain, its missing parts supplied by reference TRBV29-1 and TRBJ1-2, is SAVISQKPSRDICQRGTSLTIQCQVDSQVTMMFWYRQQPGQSLTLIATANQGSEATYESGFVIDKFPISRPNLTFSTLTVSNMSPEDSSIYLCSVVIPLGYGYTFGSGTRLTVV.